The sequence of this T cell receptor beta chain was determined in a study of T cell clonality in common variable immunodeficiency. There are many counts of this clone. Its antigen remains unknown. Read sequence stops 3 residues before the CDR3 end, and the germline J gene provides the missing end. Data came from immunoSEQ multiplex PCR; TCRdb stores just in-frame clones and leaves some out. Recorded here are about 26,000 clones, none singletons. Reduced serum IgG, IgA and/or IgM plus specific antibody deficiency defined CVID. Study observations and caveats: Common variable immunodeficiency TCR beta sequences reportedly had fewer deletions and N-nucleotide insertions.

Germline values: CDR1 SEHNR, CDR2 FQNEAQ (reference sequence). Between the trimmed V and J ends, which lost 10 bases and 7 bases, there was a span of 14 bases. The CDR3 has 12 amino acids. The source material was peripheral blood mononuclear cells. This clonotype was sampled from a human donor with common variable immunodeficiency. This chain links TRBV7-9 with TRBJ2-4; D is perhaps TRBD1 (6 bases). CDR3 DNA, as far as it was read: TGTGCCACTAGCAGGGACAAGAACATT. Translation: CATSRDKNI. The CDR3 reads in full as CATSRDKNIQYF.